Listed below are T cell receptor beta chains from one sample, sequenced in a study of blood T cell repertoires in COVID-19. Method: immunoSEQ multiplex PCR; TCRdb's copy keeps in-frame clones and lacks some. The data hold around 150,000 clones, with approximately 80% observed a single time. Sequencing used peripheral blood. These receptors were collected from an older woman with active or convalescent COVID-19. Both conserved end residues are part of each CDR3. The D gene is left open where the match is weak. Size values are once, few and many counts, or a class for expanded clones, and some rows have none.

CDR3aa	CDR3nt	d_gene	v_gene	j_gene	abundance
CASTKEGGNRIYGYTF	TGTGCCAGCACCAAGGAGGGTGGTAACAGGATCTATGGCTACACCTTC	.	TRBV2	TRBJ1-2	.
CASSTDREEDYGYTF	TGTGCCAGCAGCACGGACAGGGAGGAGGACTATGGCTACACCTTC	TRBD1	TRBV5-6	TRBJ1-2	.
CATSDGQTGTRIELFF	TGTGCCACCAGTGACGGCCAGACAGGGACAAGGATAGAGCTGTTTTTT	TRBD1	TRBV24-1	TRBJ2-2	.
CASSVAGISYNEQFF	TGTGCCAGCAGCGTAGCGGGAATATCCTACAATGAGCAGTTCTTC	TRBD2	TRBV16	TRBJ2-1	.
CASSEWGVSPGYTF	TGTGCCAGCAGTGAATGGGGGGTCTCTCCTGGCTACACCTTC	.	TRBV6-1	TRBJ1-2	.
CASSAQGAAGNYEQYF	TGTGCCAGTTCCGCACAAGGAGCGGCGGGGAACTACGAGCAGTACTTC	.	TRBV19	TRBJ2-7	.
CASSPGTGAKHEKLFF	TGTGCCAGCTCACCAGGGACAGGGGCCAAACATGAAAAACTGTTTTTT	TRBD1	TRBV18	TRBJ1-4	.
CASSQDRSGRVVDYQETQYF	TGTGCCAGCAGCCAAGATCGTTCCGGCAGGGTTGTTGATTACCAAGAGACCCAGTACTTC	.	TRBV14	TRBJ2-5	.
CASSLGRGGSQETQYF	TGTGCCAGCAGCTTGGGGCGGGGGGGCTCCCAAGAGACCCAGTACTTC	TRBD2	TRBV9	TRBJ2-5	.
CASGGFSSYEQYF	TGTGCCAGCGGGGGCTTCAGCTCCTACGAGCAGTACTTC	.	TRBV6-5	TRBJ2-7	.
CASSLGTGGSYTF	TGTGCCAGCAGCCTCGGGACAGGGGGAAGTTACACCTTC	TRBD1	TRBV4-2	TRBJ1-2	.
CASSRGSTLLAGGPRISDTQYF	TGTGCCAGCAGCCGAGGATCGACACTGCTAGCGGGGGGCCCAAGAATTTCAGATACGCAGTATTTT	TRBD2	TRBV3-1/TRBV3-2	TRBJ2-3	.
CASNSGGRSDTQYF	TGTGCCTCCAATAGCGGGGGGCGATCAGATACGCAGTATTTT	TRBD2	TRBV10-3	TRBJ2-3	.
CASSEAQIAGGYF	TGTGCCAGCAGTGAAGCGCAGATAGCGGGTGGTTACTTC	TRBD2	TRBV2	TRBJ2-7	.
CAISPDRVSESPLHF	TGTGCCATCAGCCCGGACAGGGTTTCCGAGTCACCCCTCCACTTT	TRBD1	TRBV10-3	TRBJ1-6	.
CASSLTGGADTQYF	TGTGCCAGCAGCTTAACGGGGGGAGCAGATACGCAGTATTTT	.	TRBV7-3	TRBJ2-3	.
CATRGRTGLKNTEAFF	TGTGCCACCCGGGGGAGGACAGGCCTTAAGAACACTGAAGCTTTCTTT	TRBD1	TRBV3-1/TRBV3-2	TRBJ1-1	.
CASSQGSGGLYNEQFF	TGTGCCAGCAGCCAAGGCTCGGGAGGGCTATACAATGAGCAGTTCTTC	TRBD2	TRBV3-1/TRBV3-2	TRBJ2-1	few
CATRKGSGGTYEQYF	TGTGCCACCCGAAAGGGGTCGGGAGGCACCTACGAGCAGTACTTC	TRBD2	TRBV15	TRBJ2-7	once
CASSQNAGGTGNTEAFF	TGCGCCAGCAGCCAAAATGCCGGCGGGACAGGGAACACTGAAGCTTTCTTT	TRBD1	TRBV4-3	TRBJ1-1	.
CASRAGTSGSSQYF	TGTGCCAGCAGGGCCGGGACTAGCGGGAGCTCCCAGTACTTC	TRBD2	TRBV2	TRBJ2-5	.
CASMGTGSTEAFF	TGTGCCAGCATGGGGACAGGGAGTACTGAAGCTTTCTTT	TRBD1	TRBV2	TRBJ1-1	.
CASSYGSGGGDTQYF	TGTGCCAGCAGTTACGGTAGCGGGGGGGGAGATACGCAGTATTTT	TRBD2	TRBV6-2/TRBV6-3	TRBJ2-3	.